The 12 T cell receptor beta chains in this list originate from one sample, sequenced in a study of blood T cell repertoires in COVID-19 (dated by TCRdb to 2018 to 2020). The library relied on the immunoSEQ multiplex PCR assay. In TCRdb, the immuneACCESS table is reduced to in-frame sequences with V and J assigned. These tables do not hold every clone; where another copy was compared, an unresolved V gene accounts for under half, and the others remain unexplained. The sample table shows 300,000 to 450,000 clones, and 85% are seen once. The ten biggest clones cover roughly 3.4% of the sample. What was sequenced was peripheral blood. The receptors were sampled from a woman aged 18-29 years with acute or convalescent COVID-19.

The V gene is TRBV2, the J gene TRBJ2-7; 7 bases line up with TRBD1. There are 15 residues in the CDR3. The germline V gene has CDR1 SNHLY and CDR2 FYNNEI. The V and J ends lost 9 bases and 5 bases, in that order; junction bases with no gene match: 16. The CDR3 protein is CARGPNRGNQDEQYF. The DNA of the CDR3 is TGTGCCAGAGGTCCTAACAGGGGTAATCAGGACGAGCAGTACTTC.

The V call is TRBV10-2, the J call TRBJ1-1, with TRBD1 as a possible D gene (5 bases). Per the germline V gene, CDR1 is WSHSY and CDR2 is SAAADI. There are 13 residues in the CDR3. Trimming removed 6 bases at V and 8 bases at J, with 16 bases between. CDR3 protein: CASRVQGSGEAFF. The CDR3 DNA reads TGCGCCAGCAGGGTTCAGGGCTCCGGGGAAGCTTTCTTT.

The chain uses TRBV4-1 and TRBJ1-2; possible D gene TRBD1, 5 bases. The CDR3 runs 16 residues. The germline V and J ends were trimmed by 1 base and 3 bases, with 15 bases remaining between them. CDR1 MGHRA and CDR2 YSYEKL come from the germline V gene. The DNA for the CDR3 is TGCGCCAGCAGCCAAGCAATAGGGGAAAGGGACTATGGCTACACCTTC. It yields the protein CASSQAIGERDYGYTF.

This clone showed up just a few times. The genes are TRBV12-3 or TRBV12-4 and TRBJ1-1; D is ambiguous. CDR3 size: 13 residues. Trimming took 2 bases from V and 0 from J, leaving 4 bases between them. The DNA of the CDR3 is TGTGCCAGCAGTTTATATATGAACACTGAAGCTTTCTTT. As protein: CASSLYMNTEAFF.

The chain joins TRBV19 to TRBJ1-1; D not resolved. V was shortened by 9 bases and J by 0 bases, with 26 bases between the two germline ends. The germline V gene encodes CDR1 LNHDA and CDR2 SQIVND (reference sequence). The CDR3 has 18 amino acids. The CDR3, as DNA: TGTGCCAGCGAAAACCCCGCCCGCTACCAAAACGTGAACACTGAAGCTTTCTTT. It encodes CASENPARYQNVNTEAFF.

The chain links TRBV12-3 or TRBV12-4 to TRBJ2-7; 7 bases align to TRBD2. The CDR3 length is 13 residues. Trimming at V came to 6 bases and at J to 1 base, leaving 3 bases not matched to a gene. In nucleotides, the CDR3 is TGTGCCAGCAGCTTGGGGGGGTCCTACGAGCAGTACTTC. Translated, it gives CASSLGGSYEQYF.

The rearrangement uses TRBV7-2 and TRBJ2-2; D might be TRBD2 (5 bases). CDR1 and CDR2 from the germline V gene are SGHTA and FQGNSA. The CDR3 sequence is 16 residues long. Trimming stripped 6 bases from V and 2 bases from J, with 16 bases between. CDR3 protein: CASRQLPAVNTGELFF. CDR3 coding DNA: TGTGCCAGCAGACAATTACCAGCGGTTAACACCGGGGAGCTGTTTTTT. The complete variable domain, with remaining parts taken from reference TRBV7-2 and TRBJ2-2, reads GAGVSQSPSNKVTEKGKDVELRCDPISGHTALYWYRQSLGQGLEFLIYFQGNSAPDKSGLPSDRFSAERTGGSVSTLTIQRTQQEDSAVYLCASRQLPAVNTGELFFGEGSRLTVL.

The chain combines TRBV21-1 with TRBJ1-6. TRBV21-1 corresponds to a pseudogene. This CDR3 is built from 14 residues. The CDR3, as DNA: TGTGCCAGCAGCCCACAGGAGGGTAATTCACCCCTCCACTTT. This translates into CASSPQEGNSPLHF.

The V call is TRBV11-2, the J call TRBJ2-1; possible D gene TRBD2, 5 bases. Germline CDR1 is SGHAT and CDR2 is FQNNGV. The germline V and J ends were trimmed by 3 bases and 0 bases, with 9 bases remaining between them. The CDR3 is made up of 15 amino acids. CDR3 region: CASSFLGSSYNEQFF. CDR3 nucleotide sequence: TGTGCCAGCAGCTTTCTGGGGAGCTCCTACAATGAGCAGTTCTTC.

CDR3 loop: CATASPSSGSTDTQYF. CDR3 in DNA: TGTGCCACCGCAAGCCCGTCTAGCGGGAGCACAGATACGCAGTATTTT. The chain combines TRBV2 with TRBJ2-3; 8 positions agree with TRBD2. Trimming at V came to 10 bases and at J to 0 bases, leaving 12 bases not matched to a gene. Germline CDR1 reads SNHLY; CDR2 reads FYNNEI. This CDR3 contains 16 residues.

The rearrangement links TRBV10-3 to TRBJ2-7; 8 bases match TRBD1. The junction had 4 bases not matched to a gene; V was cut back by 10 bases and J by 2 bases. Germline values: CDR1 ENHRY, CDR2 SYGVKD. This CDR3 region has 12 residues. CDR3 protein: CATTDRAYEQYF. DNA for the CDR3: TGTGCCACTACGGACAGGGCCTACGAGCAGTACTTC.

The genes are TRBV7-7 and TRBJ2-3, with a possible D match to TRBD2 (5 bases). This CDR3 is 15 amino acids long. Germline V CDR1 and CDR2: SSHAT, FNYEAQ (reference sequence). Deletions cut 3 bases from V and 1 base from J, with 11 bases between. As DNA, the CDR3 is TGTGCCAGCAGCTTGCGGGTTGGGGGCACAGATACGCAGTATTTT. This encodes CASSLRVGGTDTQYF. Complete variable domain (other parts from reference TRBV7-7 and TRBJ2-3): GAGVSQSPRYKVTKRGQDVTLRCDPISSHATLYWYQQALGQGPEFLTYFNYEAQPDKSGLPSDRFSAERPEGSISTLTIQRTEQRDSAMYRCASSLRVGGTDTQYFGPGTRLTVL.